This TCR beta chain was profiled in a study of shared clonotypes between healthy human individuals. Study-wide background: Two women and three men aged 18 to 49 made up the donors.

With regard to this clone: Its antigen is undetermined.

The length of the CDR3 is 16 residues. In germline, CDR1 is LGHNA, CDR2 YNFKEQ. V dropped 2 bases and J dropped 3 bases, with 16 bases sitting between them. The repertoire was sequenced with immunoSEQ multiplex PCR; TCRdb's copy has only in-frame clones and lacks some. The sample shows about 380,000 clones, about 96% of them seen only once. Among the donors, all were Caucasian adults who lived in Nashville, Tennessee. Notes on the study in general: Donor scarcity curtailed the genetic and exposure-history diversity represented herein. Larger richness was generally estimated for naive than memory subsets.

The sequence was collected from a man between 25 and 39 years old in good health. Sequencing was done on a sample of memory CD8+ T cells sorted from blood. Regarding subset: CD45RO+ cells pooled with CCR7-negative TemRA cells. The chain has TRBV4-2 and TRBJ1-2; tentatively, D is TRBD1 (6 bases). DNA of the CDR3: TGTGCCAGCAGCCAAAGTAAGGGACAAAGCTACTATGGCTACACCTTC. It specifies CASSQSKGQSYYGYTF.